This TCR beta chain comes out of a study of long-term antiretroviral therapy in people with HIV. Study outcomes and limitations: In samples taken after ART, diversity increased but remained below transplant donor control levels.

V was cut by 10 bases and J by 0 bases, with 19 bases left in between. Germline CDR1 and CDR2: MRHNA and SNTAGT. There are 16 residues in the CDR3. Samples were assayed with immunoSEQ v3.0 at survey level. The assay was immunoSEQ multiplex PCR, and TCRdb's table has in-frame clones only and misses some. The sample holds under 45,000 clones, around 85% seen once. This clone was picked up one time. Its target is not known. The chain employs TRBV6-4 and TRBJ1-5; tentatively, D is TRBD1 (6 bases). The TCR originated in a woman between 45 and 60 years old with HIV. The material sequenced was unsorted PBMCs, taken 3.1 years after starting antiretroviral therapy. Here the CDR3 DNA reads TGTGCCACCAAGGGGGGGGCCCCCTATAGCAATCAGCCCCAGCATTTT. Translation gives CATKGGAPYSNQPQHF.